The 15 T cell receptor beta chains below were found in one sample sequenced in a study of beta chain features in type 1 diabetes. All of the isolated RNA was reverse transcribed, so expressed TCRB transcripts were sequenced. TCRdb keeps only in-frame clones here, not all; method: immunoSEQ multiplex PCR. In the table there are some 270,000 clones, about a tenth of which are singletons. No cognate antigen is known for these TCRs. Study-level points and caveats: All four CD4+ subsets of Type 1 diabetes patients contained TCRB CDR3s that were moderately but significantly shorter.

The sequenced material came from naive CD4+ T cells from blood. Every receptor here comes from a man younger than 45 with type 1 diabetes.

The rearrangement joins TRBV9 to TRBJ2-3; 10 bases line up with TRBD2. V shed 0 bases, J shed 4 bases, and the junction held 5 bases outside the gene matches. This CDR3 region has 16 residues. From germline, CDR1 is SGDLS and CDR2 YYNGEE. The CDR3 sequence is CASSVESGGVADTQYF. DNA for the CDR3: TGTGCCAGCAGCGTAGAGAGCGGGGGGGTCGCAGATACGCAGTATTTT.

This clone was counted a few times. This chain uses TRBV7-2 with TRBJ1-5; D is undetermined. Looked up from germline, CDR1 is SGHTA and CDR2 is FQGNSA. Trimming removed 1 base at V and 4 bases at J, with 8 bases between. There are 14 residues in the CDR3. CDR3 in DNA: TGTGCCAGCAGCTTAGTCAGTCCGAATCAGCCCCAGCATTTT. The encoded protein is CASSLVSPNQPQHF.

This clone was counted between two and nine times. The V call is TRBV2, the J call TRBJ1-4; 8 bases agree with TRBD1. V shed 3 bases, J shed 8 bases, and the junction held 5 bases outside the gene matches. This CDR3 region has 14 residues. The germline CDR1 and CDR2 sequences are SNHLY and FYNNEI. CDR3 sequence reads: CASSDLQGAEKLFF. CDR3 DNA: TGTGCCAGCAGTGACCTTCAGGGGGCGGAAAAACTGTTTTTT.

The CDR3 reads CASSVDGNSPLHF. The DNA for the CDR3 is TGTGCCAGCAGCGTCGACGGGAATTCACCCCTCCACTTT. The chain joins TRBV9 to TRBJ1-6; the D is unclear. Deletions cut 2 bases from V and 7 bases from J, with 7 bases between. The V gene's germline CDR1 is SGDLS and CDR2 YYNGEE. The CDR3 has 13 amino acids.

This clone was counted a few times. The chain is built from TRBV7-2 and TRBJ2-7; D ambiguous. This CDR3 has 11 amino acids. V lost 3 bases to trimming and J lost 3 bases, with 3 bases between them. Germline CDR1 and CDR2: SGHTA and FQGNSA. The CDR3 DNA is TGTGCCAGCAGCTTCCACTACGAGCAGTACTTC. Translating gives CASSFHYEQYF.

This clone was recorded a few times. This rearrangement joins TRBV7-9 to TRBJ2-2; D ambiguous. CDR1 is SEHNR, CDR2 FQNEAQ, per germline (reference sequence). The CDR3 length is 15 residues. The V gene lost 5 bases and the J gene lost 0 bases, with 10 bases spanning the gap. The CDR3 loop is CASSESRANTGELFF. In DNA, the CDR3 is TGTGCCAGCAGCGAGTCTCGGGCGAACACCGGGGAGCTGTTTTTT.

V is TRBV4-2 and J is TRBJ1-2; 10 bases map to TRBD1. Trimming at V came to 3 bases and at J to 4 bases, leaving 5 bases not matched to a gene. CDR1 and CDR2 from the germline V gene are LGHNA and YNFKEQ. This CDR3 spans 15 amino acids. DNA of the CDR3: TGTGCCAGCAGCCAGGGACAGGGGAGAAGCTATGGCTACACCTTC. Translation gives CASSQGQGRSYGYTF.

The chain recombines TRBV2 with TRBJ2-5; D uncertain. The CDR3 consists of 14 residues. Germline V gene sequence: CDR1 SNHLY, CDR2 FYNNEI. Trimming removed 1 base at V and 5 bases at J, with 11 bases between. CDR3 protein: CASSEGYSLETQYF. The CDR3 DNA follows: TGTGCCAGCAGTGAAGGGTACTCCTTGGAGACCCAGTACTTC.

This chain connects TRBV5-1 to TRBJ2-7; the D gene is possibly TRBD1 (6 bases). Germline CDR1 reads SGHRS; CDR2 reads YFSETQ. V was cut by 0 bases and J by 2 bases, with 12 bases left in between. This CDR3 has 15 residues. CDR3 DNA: TGCGCCAGCAGCTTGGGGGCAGGGGTACCCTACGAGCAGTACTTC. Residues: CASSLGAGVPYEQYF.

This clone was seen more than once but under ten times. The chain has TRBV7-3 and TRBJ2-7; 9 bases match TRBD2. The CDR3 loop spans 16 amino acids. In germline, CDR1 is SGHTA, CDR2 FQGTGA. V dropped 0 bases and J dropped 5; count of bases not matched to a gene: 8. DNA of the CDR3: TGTGCCAGCAGCTTAACCGGGACTAGCAGTATCCACGAGCAGTACTTC. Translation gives CASSLTGTSSIHEQYF.

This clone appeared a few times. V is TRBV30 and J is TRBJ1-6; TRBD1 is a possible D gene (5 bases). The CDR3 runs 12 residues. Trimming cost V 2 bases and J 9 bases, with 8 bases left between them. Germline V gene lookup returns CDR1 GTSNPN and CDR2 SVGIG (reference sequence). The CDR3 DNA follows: TGTGCCTGGAGTATAGGGGTTTCACCCCTCCACTTT. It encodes CAWSIGVSPLHF.

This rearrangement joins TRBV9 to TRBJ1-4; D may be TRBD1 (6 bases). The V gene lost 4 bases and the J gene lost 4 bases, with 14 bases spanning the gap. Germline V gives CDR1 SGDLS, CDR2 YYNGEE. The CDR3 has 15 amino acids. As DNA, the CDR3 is TGTGCCAGCAGCAGATCAGGACAGATTAATGAAAAACTGTTTTTT. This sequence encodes CASSRSGQINEKLFF.

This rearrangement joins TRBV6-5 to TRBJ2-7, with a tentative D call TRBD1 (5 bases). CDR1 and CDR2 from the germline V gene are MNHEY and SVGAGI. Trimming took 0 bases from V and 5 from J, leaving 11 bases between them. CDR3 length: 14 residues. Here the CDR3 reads CASSYSTQGNEQYF. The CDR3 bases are TGTGCCAGCAGTTACTCGACCCAGGGAAACGAGCAGTACTTC.

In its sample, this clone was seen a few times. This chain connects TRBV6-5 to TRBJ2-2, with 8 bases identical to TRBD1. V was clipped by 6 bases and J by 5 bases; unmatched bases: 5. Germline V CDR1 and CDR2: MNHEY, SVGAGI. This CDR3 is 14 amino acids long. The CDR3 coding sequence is TGTGCCAGCAGACCCCGGACAGGGACCGGGGAGCTGTTTTTT. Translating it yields CASRPRTGTGELFF.

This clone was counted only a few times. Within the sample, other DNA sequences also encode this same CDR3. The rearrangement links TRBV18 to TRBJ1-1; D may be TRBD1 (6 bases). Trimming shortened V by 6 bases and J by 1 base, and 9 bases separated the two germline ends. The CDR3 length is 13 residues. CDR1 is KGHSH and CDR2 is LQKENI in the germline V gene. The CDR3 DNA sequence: TGTGCCAGCTCGACAGGAGAGAACACTGAAGCTTTCTTT. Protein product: CASSTGENTEAFF.